Given below is one T cell receptor beta chain in context. Here immunoSEQ multiplex PCR was the method, and the copy in TCRdb shows in-frame clones only, minus some. Counted here are around 100,000 clones, roughly two thirds occurring once; the ten biggest clones make up approximately 6.3%. The data were taken from a study of blood T cell repertoires in COVID-19. About the research overall: Sites in the United States, Italy and Spain provided acute and convalescent COVID-19 samples.

The CDR3 loop spans 15 amino acids. With 10 bases removed from V and 1 base from J, the gap between germline ends came to 17 bases. The germline V gene encodes CDR1 ENHRY and CDR2 SYGVKD. The V and J genes are TRBV10-3 and TRBJ1-5; D is possibly TRBD1 (5 bases). Sequences were obtained from peripheral blood. The source is a man aged 80 or over with acute or convalescent COVID-19. The CDR3 reads CATREGSGSNQPQHF. In DNA form, the CDR3 reads TGTGCCACCCGGGAGGGGAGTGGGAGCAATCAGCCCCAGCATTTT.